The clone carrying this T cell receptor beta chain was counted a single time. Its antigen is undetermined. A read error may explain this, as a much larger clone is one base away. Both TCR beta VDJ combination and CDR3 sequence profiling were carried out. Genomic DNA was the template for this profiling. TCRdb re-called the reads with MiXCR, one entry per CDR3 protein. The sample includes 400,000 to 600,000 distinct CDR3 sequences, under 40% of them seen just once. Whoever was chosen for sequencing had shown CD8+CD57+ cell expansion by flow cytometry. Each patient carried a diagnosis of severe acquired aplastic anemia. There was no therapy given to any patient before the blood sampling took place. The sample belongs to a study of CD8+CD57+ T cells in acquired aplastic anemia. Notes on the study in general: Patients and controls shared some 30 CD8+ CDR3 sequences, highly expressed in patients.

The sequence was obtained from a human donor with aplastic anemia. What was sequenced was sorted CD4+, CD8+, or CD8+CD57+ T cells (not recorded which) from PBMCs.

Written as DNA, the CDR3 is TGTGCCAGCAGCTCAGAGGACACTGAAGCTTTCTTT. This sequence encodes CASSSEDTEAFF. The chain couples TRBV13 to TRBJ1-1; D uncertain. Germline V CDR1 and CDR2: PRHDT, FYEKMQ (reference sequence). With 4 bases removed from V and 3 bases from J, the gap between germline ends came to 6 bases. The CDR3 totals 12 residues.